This TCR beta chain emerged from a study of T cells in Graves' hyperthyroidism and ophthalmopathy (dated by TCRdb to about 2019). At the level of the whole study: Peripheral blood was collected at initial diagnosis, before any treatment. The roughly 100 discovery patients were divided at random into training and test sets in a 7:3 ratio. In addition, the study compared T-cell repertoires in thyroid tissue and in blood from roughly six Graves' hyperthyroidism patients. Following sampling, methimazole starting at 30 mg daily was given to hyperthyroidism patients, and high-dose intravenous methylprednisolone was given to ophthalmopathy patients. TCR Vbeta CDR3 sequencing of 135 peripheral blood samples (fewer than 45 ophthalmopathy, over 70 hyperthyroidism and some 17 progressor patients) is reported in the paper. An independent validation cohort of fewer than 20 hyperthyroidism patients and approximately 15 patients who later progressed to ophthalmopathy tested prospective prediction of ophthalmopathy. To identify TCR V-J signatures that set the groups apart, the researchers used a discovery cohort of 100 patients, made up of under 45 with Graves' ophthalmopathy and some 58 with stable Graves' hyperthyroidism. Points the paper makes about the study in general: Most expanded thyroid clonotypes (frequency above 0.001) were also detected in blood, suggesting blood repertoires may reflect thyroid immune responses. In validation, the model predicted progression to ophthalmopathy with around 71% sensitivity and roughly 75% specificity, a median of 6.5 months before onset. In cross-validation, a model built on a 13 V-J signature told ophthalmopathy apart from stable hyperthyroidism with under 90% sensitivity and 81% to 82% specificity, and in testing the same model reached 80%/75%. No statistical method was used to fix the sample size in advance, and group allocation was not hidden from the investigators.

In the ophthalmopathy patients, disease was moderately to severely active, with a Clinical Activity Score of 3 or more, a NOSPECS grade of 4 or more, and a duration of less than 3 months. Exclusion was applied to patients with uncontrolled infections, other autoimmune diseases, pregnancy or lactation. Diagnoses were based on clinical symptoms, serum thyroxine and TRAb, thyroid ultrasound and orbital computed tomography. PBMCs were isolated from about 9.2 ml of fresh peripheral blood by Ficoll-Paque density gradient centrifugation. Total RNA was extracted using Trizol reagent, and RNA quality was assessed on an Agilent 2100 Bioanalyzer. Cut back by 0 bases and 7 bases, the V and J ends lie 10 bases apart. CDR1 and CDR2 were assigned from the germline V gene as SGHTA and FQGNSA. The CDR3 goes from the cysteine to the phenylalanine over 15 residues. Kept here is only the CDR3 DNA, which spans 45 bases and is read in frame from base 1.

The TCR beta CDR3 regions were amplified from RNA transcripts. A first-round RT-PCR of the TCR CDR3 used the HTBI primer set with the Qiagen OneStep RT-PCR kit. Libraries were constructed in a second round of multiplex PCR, after which size selection and purification were performed. Sequencing of the libraries was done on an Illumina HiSeq2000 using paired-end 100 bp reads. The original pipeline was this. SOAPnuke was used to process the raw data, removing reads that contained adapters or uncalled bases, had a mean Phred below 15, or lacked an exact match to the constant primer or identifier. High-quality paired reads were merged using COPE v1.2.5, and each unique nucleotide sequence was defined as a clonotype. Clonotypes were aligned to IMGT TRBV, TRBD and TRBJ reference segments using MiTCR v1.1. The analysis was restricted to V-J combinations with a frequency above 0.0001, which together covered over 99% of the repertoires. A TCS score was defined as the ratio between F50 (clonal expansion) and ExV (chaos), using BLOSUM62-based TCRdist between CDR3 peptides within each V-J. Welch's t-statistics and random forest reduced 500 to 650 V-J features to under 15, which were used in a naive Bayes classifier (R e1071). TCRdb trimmed the raw reads at Q25, called clones with MiXCR and kept productive beta chains. Duplicate CDR3 protein sequences are folded into a single record with the most common DNA and genes. Here the V and J calls rest on TCRdb's processing, not on the authors' analysis. In all, the sample holds roughly 350,000 distinct CDR3 sequences, and around 13% of those were seen once. Together, the top ten hold around 20% of the sample.

On this clonotype: Its target antigen remains unknown. Just one base apart from a much larger clone, this may be a read error.

Rearrangement joined TRBV7-2 to TRBJ1-6; the D segment could be TRBD1, given 5 matching bases. Sequenced: blood. This clonotype originated in a woman in her twenties or thirties with Graves' ophthalmopathy. The CDR3 is CASSLARDGNSPLHF. The DNA sequence is given as TGTGCCAGCAGCTTAGCGAGGGACGGGAATTCACCCCTCCACTTT.